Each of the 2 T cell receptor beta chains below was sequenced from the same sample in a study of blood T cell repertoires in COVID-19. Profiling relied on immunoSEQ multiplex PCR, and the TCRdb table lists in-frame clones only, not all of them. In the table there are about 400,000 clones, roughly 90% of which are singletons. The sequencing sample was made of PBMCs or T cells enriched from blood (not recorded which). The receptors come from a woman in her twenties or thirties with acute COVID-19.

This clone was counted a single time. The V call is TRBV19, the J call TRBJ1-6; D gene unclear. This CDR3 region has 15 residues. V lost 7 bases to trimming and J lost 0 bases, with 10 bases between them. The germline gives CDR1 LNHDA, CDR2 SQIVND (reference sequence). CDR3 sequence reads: CASTPRGSYNSPLHF. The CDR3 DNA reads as TGTGCCAGTACCCCCCGGGGCTCCTATAATTCACCCCTCCACTTT.

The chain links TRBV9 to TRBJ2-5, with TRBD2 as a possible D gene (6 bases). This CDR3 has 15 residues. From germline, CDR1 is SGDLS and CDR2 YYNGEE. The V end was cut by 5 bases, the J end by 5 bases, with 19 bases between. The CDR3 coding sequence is TGTGCCAGCAGTCAGAGTGGGGGACTGGGGGAGACCCAGTACTTC. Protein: CASSQSGGLGETQYF.